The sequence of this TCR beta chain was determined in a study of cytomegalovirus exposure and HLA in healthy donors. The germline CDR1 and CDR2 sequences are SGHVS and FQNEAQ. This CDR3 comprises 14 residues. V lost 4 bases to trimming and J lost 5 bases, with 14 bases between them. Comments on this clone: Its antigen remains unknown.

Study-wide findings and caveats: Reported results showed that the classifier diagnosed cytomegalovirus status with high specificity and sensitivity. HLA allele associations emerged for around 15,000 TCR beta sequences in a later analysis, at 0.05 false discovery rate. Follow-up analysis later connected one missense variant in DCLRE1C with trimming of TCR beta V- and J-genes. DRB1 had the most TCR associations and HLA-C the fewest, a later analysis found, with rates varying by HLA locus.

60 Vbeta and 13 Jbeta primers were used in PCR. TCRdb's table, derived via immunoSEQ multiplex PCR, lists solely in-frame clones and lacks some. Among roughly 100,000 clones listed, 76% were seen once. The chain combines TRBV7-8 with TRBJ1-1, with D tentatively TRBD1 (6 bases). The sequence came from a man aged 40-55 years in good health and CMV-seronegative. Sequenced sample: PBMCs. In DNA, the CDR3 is TGTGCCAGCAGCTCAGGACAGACCGGTACTGAAGCTTTCTTT. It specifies CASSSGQTGTEAFF.